Sequencing of this TCR beta chain was carried out in a study of cytomegalovirus exposure and HLA in healthy donors (dated by TCRdb to the late 2010s). A note on the overall study: An earlier analysis of several hundred of the donors reported 250 to 300 Gb of sequence data and around 110 million unique TCR beta sequences obtained from some 170 million T cells. In an earlier analysis of a few hundred of the donors, high-throughput TCR beta sequencing was used to judge whether each TCR beta V gene segment behaved as functional or pseudogenic. Typing coverage differed by locus: A, B, C, DRB1 and DQB1 were typed in roughly 620-640 donors, DQA1 in about 510, DPA1 in some 570, and DPB1 in approximately 450. HLA typing included class I and class II loci at four-digit resolution. The study aimed to test whether signatures of past pathogen exposure could be identified by cataloging public T cell receptors. The genetic ancestry cluster associated with self-reported Caucasian donors included about four fifths of the roughly 400 genotyped donors. Across 398 genotyped donors of the cohort, an average of approximately 220,000 unique TCR beta nucleotide sequences per donor were sequenced, and roughly a sixth of those sequences were non-productive. Using immunosequencing, the study profiled T cell repertoires from approximately 700 subjects and related those repertoires to cytomegalovirus serostatus. Rather than using new phenotypic data, the later analysis identified candidate immune exposures from TCR beta sequences and from how often those sequences occurred across donors. A later analysis re-examined previously published TCR beta repertoires from over 500 donors and added high-resolution HLA genotyping to investigate patterns of TCR occurrence. In addition to the first cohort of approximately 650 subjects, a separate validation cohort of 120 different subjects was used. To predict cytomegalovirus infection status, the study combined high-throughput TCR immunosequencing, statistical association of individual TCRs with disease status, and machine learning. Every discovery cohort repertoire had been produced on one sequencing platform. An early release covering about 600 HLA-typed donors comprised about 300 gigabases of sequencing data and tens of millions of unique TCR sequences. In a later genetic analysis, genome-wide SNP genotypes for about three fifths of the roughly 670 donors were used, and that subset was treated as a discovery cohort. Roughly 5 DR-DQ haplotypes were handled as single units for association and clustering because linkage in the cohort was strong. Alongside the repertoire data, information on donor age, sex, ethnicity and CMV serostatus was compiled. Points the paper makes about the study in general: Some IMGT-functional V segments, including TRBV6-2 and TRBV6-3, could not be distinguished by the 87-base-pair reads and were therefore excluded. It was suggested by the authors that the approach could potentially be generalized to other disease states and immunological phenotypes. Immune exposure information for the cohort was limited to CMV serostatus. Only TCR beta chains were sequenced in this cohort, and the absence of alpha or paired-chain data limited detectable features. A later analysis reported that several top co-occurrence clusters appeared linked to parvovirus B19, influenza, CMV and Epstein-Barr virus. Cytomegalovirus status was reported to be diagnosed by the classifier with high specificity and sensitivity in both the original and validation cohorts. In an earlier analysis of fewer than 750 of the donors, most TCR beta V segments were observed in productive rearrangements about 87% or about 30% of the time, broadly matching IMGT annotations. A further reported finding was that TCR beta sequences accurately predicted the HLA-A and HLA-B alleles for most subjects in the first cohort. A later analysis found that TCR association rates varied across HLA loci, with DRB1 alleles showing the most associated TCRs and HLA-C alleles the fewest. When HLA alleles, especially DR and DQ, strongly co-occurred, TCR associations were difficult to assign to individual alleles. A total of fewer than 200 TCR beta chains were listed by the study as associated with cytomegalovirus. Specific HLA alleles were associated with roughly 16,000 TCR beta sequences at a false discovery rate of 0.05 in a later analysis. In a later genetic analysis, a missense DCLRE1C variant was associated with V-gene and J-gene trimming of TCR beta chains, and the association was replicated in an independent cohort. Sequencing depth was assumed to be roughly uniform across donors in the presence/absence analyses, though that assumption may not hold. Three of the identified cytomegalovirus-associated TCR beta chains were confirmed in vitro to be specific for cytomegalovirus antigens. A later analysis found that HLA-associated TCR beta chains were more clonally expanded and had lower generation probabilities than equally common non-associated chains. While some public TCRs were present in many individuals, most TCR sequences turned up only very rarely across donors. According to a later genetic analysis, donors in an Asian-associated ancestry cluster had fewer N-insertions in productive TCRs than the approximately 700-donor mean. Correlated functional status among segregating V segments might reflect linkage disequilibrium, but an unknown experimental factor could not be ruled out. According to a later analysis, most CMV-associated TCR beta chains appeared to be HLA-restricted, and the HLA associations seemed to be driven largely by CMV exposure. Because counts were too low, some 17 rarely observed V segments, including chromosome 9 orphons, were excluded from the earlier analysis of around 640 of the donors. A cluster of highly shared sequence variants was judged likely to represent a technical artifact of the sequencing pipeline. HLA typing was unavailable for some donors at each locus, so association tests used only the typed subset.

The library was produced with the immunoSEQ multiplex PCR assay. For the multiplex PCR, a mixture combining 60 forward primers for TCR Vbeta segments and 13 reverse primers for TCR Jbeta segments was used. The CDR3 region of rearranged TCR beta genes was amplified from genomic DNA with a multiplex PCR assay. Amplified TCR beta libraries were sequenced as 87-base-pair reads on the Illumina HiSeq System. In the authors' own workflow: A later analysis counted some 74 million unique TCR beta chains across the approximately 700 repertoires, and around 12 million of these chains were shared by at least two donors. Raw reads were error-corrected and collapsed into unique sequences by a nearest-neighbor algorithm in which closely related sequences were merged to remove PCR and sequencing errors. CDR3 sequences were aligned to IMGT reference sequences to assign V, D and J gene segments. For a sequence to be retained, at least a six-nucleotide match to both a V gene segment and a J gene segment was required. A rearrangement counted as productive if the CDR3 had no stop codons and remained in frame with V and J, and every other rearrangement counted as non-productive. CDR3 was defined by IMGT convention, running from the second conserved V-encoded cysteine to the conserved J-encoded phenylalanine. Sequences without an unambiguous match to a single V gene segment were excluded from the earlier analysis of 500 to 700 of the donors. In an earlier analysis of a few hundred of the donors, V segments were called functional above 56.7% productive rearrangements and were called segregating when the between-donor standard deviation exceeded 5%. A statistical classification framework was built to diagnose cytomegalovirus status from the catalog of TCR beta chain sequences. In a later analysis, V and J genes were assigned by comparing TCR nucleotide sequences against IMGT/GENE-DB human TR gene sequences. A later analysis assigned CDR3 sequences and most-parsimonious VDJ recombination scenarios with the TCRdist pipeline. In a later analysis, each TCR beta chain was defined by its CDR3 amino acid sequence together with its V-gene family, and reads without a unique V-gene family were excluded. To address suspected cross-contamination and a sequencing artifact, a later analysis removed under 600 highly shared, low-generation-probability nucleotide sequences. A later analysis calculated a clonal expansion index for each public chain from normalized within-repertoire ranks of inferred template counts. In a later analysis, generation probabilities were computed with a VDJ recombination model fitted to out-of-frame rearrangements, and the resulting probabilities were checked against IGoR. In a later analysis, TCR-TCR, TCR-HLA and TCR-CMV co-occurrence was scored with hypergeometric tests, and a repertoire-size bias correction was applied to TCR pairs. To estimate false discovery rates, a later analysis permuted the HLA or CMV assignments 20 times. In a later analysis, co-occurring TCRs were grouped using DBSCAN, with TCRdist sequence similarity added in when clustering inside HLA-allele-positive subsets. Co-occurrence clustering excluded repertoires with fewer than 30,000 or more than 120,000 public chains, plus five with anomalous nucleotide sharing. TCRdb obtained this table from immuneACCESS and retained in-frame rearrangements with V and J assigned. These tables miss some clones; where compared with another copy, unresolved V genes account for less than half of the shortfall, and the remainder is unexplained. For V, J and clone size, that table is used; D and trimming come from the DNA. Across this sample there are 170,000 or so clones, with roughly four fifths seen only once. Of the sample, roughly 5% is held by the ten largest clones.

The cysteine opens and the phenylalanine closes a CDR3 of 13 amino acids. Of the read, only the CDR3 DNA is kept; its 39 bases are in frame from base 1. Trimming at the junction amounts to 4 bases on V and 8 bases on J, and the germline ends lie 14 bases apart. According to the germline V gene, CDR1 reads SGHTA and CDR2 reads FQGNSA. The cohort consisted of 600 to 700 healthy bone marrow donors. At the time of sampling, all cohort members were nominally healthy, though unrecorded immune exposures were likely present. The donor was CMV seropositive and belonged to the group of 250 to 300 seropositive cohort members. A peripheral blood sample was provided by each donor, and peripheral blood mononuclear cells were used for TCR beta sequencing. The Qiagen DNeasy Blood Extraction Kit was used to extract genomic DNA from the blood cell samples. In the case of this clone: Its target antigen remains unknown. One base away there is no much larger clone; base qualities are not given.

The clonotype originates from a girl aged 10 to 17 in good health and CMV-seropositive. The sample comprised PBMCs. The sequence is built from TRBV7-2 and TRBJ1-2; a confident D gene designation cannot be given. The DNA sequence is as follows: TGTGCCAGCAGCTCTAATCTGCGCCGGGGCTACACCTTC. Translated, this is CASSSNLRRGYTF.